Below, 32 T cell receptor beta chains from the same sample are listed, as sequenced in a study of regulatory T cells in long-lasting Graves disease. As to time point: newly diagnosed GD, antithyroid drugs for less than 3 months. There was RNA extracted from PBMCs, and the TCR library was made from it. In building TCR beta libraries, iRepertoire HTBI primers were used together with Arm-PCR of CDR3 regions. TCRdb reprocessed the multiplex PCR reads with MiXCR, giving one entry per CDR3 protein. The table includes under 400,000 distinct CDR3 sequences, 15% to 20% detected once. This sample also belongs to another study, concerning T cells in Graves' hyperthyroidism and ophthalmopathy.

The specimen comprised peripheral blood mononuclear cells (PBMCs), sampled at new diagnosis, from a patient treated with antithyroid drugs. Receptors were obtained from a man between 40 and 49 years old with Graves disease.

There are many counts of this clonotype. As DNA, the CDR3 is TGTGCCAGCAGCGCACAGGGCAGCACTGAAGCTTTCTTT. This codes for CASSAQGSTEAFF. The V call is TRBV9, the J call TRBJ1-1; possibly TRBD1 for D (6 bases). V dropped 3 bases and J dropped 4 bases, with 10 bases sitting between them. There are 13 residues in the CDR3. Germline V lookup: CDR1 SGDLS, CDR2 YYNGEE.

This clonotype was counted only a few times. J is TRBJ1-5 and V is TRBV6-2 or TRBV6-3; 10 bases are a match to TRBD1. CDR3 length: 16 residues. Germline V gene sequence: CDR1 MNHEY, CDR2 SVGEGT. The trim removed 0 bases at V and 6 bases at J, leaving 5 bases unmatched. CDR3 protein: CASSYSRQGAIQPQHF. In DNA form, the CDR3 reads TGTGCCAGCAGTTACTCCCGACAGGGGGCTATTCAGCCCCAGCATTTT.

At least ten counts were recorded for this clonotype. The rearrangement joins TRBV6-5 to TRBJ2-7; 7 bases are shared with TRBD1. The CDR3 is 14 residues long. From germline, CDR1 is MNHEY and CDR2 SVGAGI. Unmatched junction bases numbered 3, after V lost 2 bases and J lost 2 bases. CDR3 residues: CASSYKGAAYEQYF. The CDR3 region has the DNA TGTGCCAGCAGTTACAAGGGGGCGGCCTACGAGCAGTACTTC.

This clonotype was picked up a small number of times. The V and J genes are TRBV4-3 and TRBJ1-6, with D possibly matching TRBD1 (6 bases). In germline, CDR1 is LGHNA, CDR2 YSLEER. V lost 2 bases and J lost 7, with 15 bases in between. This CDR3 spans 16 amino acids. The DNA for the CDR3 is TGCGCCAGCAGCCAACTTTACAGGGAGGAAAATTCACCCCTCCACTTT. Translation: CASSQLYREENSPLHF.

The chain couples TRBV9 to TRBJ1-1, with D tentatively TRBD1 (6 bases). Per the germline V gene, CDR1 is SGDLS and CDR2 is YYNGEE. V was trimmed by 0 bases and J by 1 base, leaving 10 bases between them. This CDR3 spans 15 amino acids. The CDR3 protein is CASSVGQASNTEAFF. The CDR3 bases are TGTGCCAGCAGCGTAGGACAGGCGTCGAACACTGAAGCTTTCTTT.

This clonotype was recorded at least ten times. This sequence joins TRBV30 and TRBJ2-1, with TRBD2 identical over 9 bases. The CDR3 is made up of 12 amino acids. After removal of 7 bases from V and 8 bases from J, the junction contained 6 bases not matched to a gene. CDR1 GTSNPN and CDR2 SVGIG come from the germline V gene (reference sequence). The CDR3 DNA follows: TGTGCCTTCTCAGCGGGAGGCTATGAGCAGTTCTTC. Amino acids: CAFSAGGYEQFF.

The CDR3 protein is CASSQSGGRFGQFYNSPLHF. The CDR3 DNA is TGTGCCAGCAGCCAGTCCGGGGGGCGCTTTGGGCAGTTCTATAATTCACCCCTCCACTTT. The V call is TRBV2, the J call TRBJ1-6, with D possibly matching TRBD1 (6 bases). This CDR3 comprises 20 residues. The V end lost 6 bases, the J end lost 3 bases, and 27 bases lay between the germline ends. Per the germline V gene, CDR1 is SNHLY and CDR2 is FYNNEI. Supplemented by reference TRBV2 and TRBJ1-6, the full variable domain reads EPEVTQTPSHQVTQMGQEVILRCVPISNHLYFYWYRQILGQKVEFLVSFYNNEISEKSEIFDDQFSVERPDGSNFTLKIRSTKLEDSAMYFCASSQSGGRFGQFYNSPLHFGNGTRLTVT.

This clonotype was observed at least ten times. The chain uses TRBV28 and TRBJ1-5; D gene uncertain. This CDR3 is built from 14 residues. Germline lookup yields CDR1 MDHEN and CDR2 SYDVKM. Trimming removed 7 bases from V and 2 bases from J, with 12 bases in between. In nucleotides, the CDR3 is TGTGCCAGCACACTCCCTTTGGGCAATCAGCCCCAGCATTTT. Residues: CASTLPLGNQPQHF.

The chain joins TRBV5-1 to TRBJ2-5; weak D call: TRBD2 (7 bases). Trimming removed 0 bases at V and 7 bases at J, with 13 bases between. CDR1 SGHRS and CDR2 YFSETQ come from the germline V gene. The CDR3 is 14 residues long. The CDR3: CASSLGTGRGTQYF. The CDR3, as DNA: TGCGCCAGCAGCTTGGGCACAGGGAGGGGGACCCAGTACTTC.

The V and J genes are TRBV29-1 and TRBJ2-5; 9 nucleotides align to TRBD1. Germline assignment: CDR1 SQVTM and CDR2 ANQGSEA. V lost 7 bases and J lost 5; bases outside the gene matches: 8. The CDR3 length is 13 residues. The CDR3 loop is CSAGQGWWETQYF. CDR3 bases: TGCAGCGCAGGACAGGGGTGGTGGGAGACCCAGTACTTC.

This sequence joins TRBV5-1 and TRBJ2-3; 16 bases align to TRBD2. Germline CDR1 and CDR2: SGHRS and YFSETQ. The V and J ends lost 0 bases and 7 bases, in that order; junction bases with no gene match: 11. This CDR3 is 19 amino acids long. The CDR3 reads CASSLGLGLAGGQENTQYF. CDR3 sequence (DNA): TGCGCCAGCAGCTTGGGCCTGGGACTAGCGGGGGGGCAGGAGAATACGCAGTATTTT.

This clonotype was found many times. CDR3 sequence reads: CASRGDRNSGANVLTF. The CDR3 DNA reads as TGTGCCAGCAGGGGGGACAGGAACTCTGGGGCCAACGTCCTGACTTTC. The chain is built from TRBV12-3 or TRBV12-4 and TRBJ2-6; TRBD1 agrees at 8 bases. V was pared by 6 bases and J by 0 bases, with 4 bases of the junction left unmatched. The CDR3 sequence is 16 residues long.

The rearrangement uses TRBV19 and TRBJ2-7; TRBD1 or TRBD2 may be the D gene (5 bases each). This CDR3 has 14 amino acids. The germline V gene encodes CDR1 LNHDA and CDR2 SQIVND (reference sequence). Between the trimmed V and J ends, which lost 3 bases and 2 bases, there was a span of 11 bases. CDR3 sequence reads: CASSMVGTTYEQYF. CDR3 bases: TGTGCCAGTAGTATGGTTGGGACGACCTACGAGCAGTACTTC.

Many counts were recorded for this clonotype. One end of the junction fails to match germline, which may point to a read error. The rearrangement joins TRBV18 to TRBJ2-1, with 7 bases lining up with TRBD1. The CDR3 runs to 12 residues. Germline lookup yields CDR1 KGHSH and CDR2 LQKENI. CDR3 protein: CASSPYDRAAVF. In DNA, the CDR3 is TGTGCCAGCTCACCTTATGACAGGGCAGCGGTCTTC.

This clonotype showed up many times. The gene calls are TRBV20-1 and TRBJ2-7; 8 nucleotides line up with TRBD2. This CDR3 has 12 amino acids. Germline lookup yields CDR1 DFQATT and CDR2 SNEGSKA (reference sequence). J gave up 7 bases and V 5 bases, and 7 bases lay outside the gene matches. CDR3 protein: CSAAGGAREQYF. CDR3 nucleotides: TGCAGTGCTGCCGGGGGGGCCCGAGAGCAGTACTTC.

Only one count was recorded for this clonotype. The chain employs TRBV19 and TRBJ1-5; D unresolved. Trimming took off 7 bases at V and 4 bases at J, with 14 bases between the two ends. The germline V gene has CDR1 LNHDA and CDR2 SQIVND (reference sequence). This CDR3 has 14 amino acids. CDR3 region: CASNPGRENQPQHF. The DNA for the CDR3 is TGTGCCAGTAACCCCGGGAGGGAAAATCAGCCCCAGCATTTT.

This clonotype has a count of ten or more. This chain connects TRBV7-9 to TRBJ2-7; TRBD1 matches at 9 bases. The CDR3 is 19 residues long. CDR1 is SEHNR and CDR2 is FQNEAQ in the germline V gene (reference sequence). With V trimmed by 4 bases and J by 0 bases, 16 bases remained unmatched. The CDR3 protein is CASSSSDRGTGTGSYEQYF. CDR3 in DNA: TGTGCCAGCAGCTCGTCGGACAGGGGTACCGGGACTGGCTCCTACGAGCAGTACTTC.

This clonotype was detected only a few times. This chain links TRBV6-5 with TRBJ2-7; D is possibly TRBD1 (6 bases). V was pared by 2 bases and J by 8 bases, with 19 bases between. This CDR3 has 15 residues. The germline V gene has CDR1 MNHEY and CDR2 SVGAGI. CDR3 bases: TGTGCCAGCAGTTACGGAACAGGGATGTTAAACCAGCAGTACTTC. Protein sequence: CASSYGTGMLNQQYF.

There are a few counts of this clonotype. The V and J genes are TRBV15 and TRBJ1-1; D remains ambiguous. The CDR3 spans 10 residues. CDR1 LNHNV and CDR2 YYDKDF come from the germline V gene (reference sequence). Trimming shortened V by 4 bases and J by 5 bases, and 2 bases separated the two germline ends. CDR3 loop: CATSKTEAFF. The CDR3 DNA follows: TGTGCCACCAGCAAGACTGAAGCTTTCTTT.

At least ten counts were recorded for this clonotype. The chain employs TRBV10-3 and TRBJ2-3; 8 bases agree with TRBD2. Trimming removed 6 bases from V and 0 bases from J; junction bases left unmatched: 8. Germline V CDR1 and CDR2: ENHRY, SYGVKD. This CDR3 region has 16 residues. Here the CDR3 reads CAISPERGRSTDTQYF. The CDR3 nucleotides are TGTGCCATCAGCCCCGAGCGGGGGAGGAGCACAGATACGCAGTATTTT.

This clonotype was detected many times. The rearrangement joins TRBV6-5 to TRBJ1-2; no reliable D call. Germline values: CDR1 MNHEY, CDR2 SVGAGI. The V end lost 2 bases, the J end lost 8 bases, and 12 bases lay between the germline ends. This CDR3 spans 13 amino acids. CDR3 sequence (DNA): TGTGCCAGCAGTTACACTACAAGGAACGGCTACACCTTC. As protein: CASSYTTRNGYTF.

This clonotype was observed once. Since a much larger clone is just one base distant, this may be a read error. The rearrangement uses TRBV2 and TRBJ2-7; D remains ambiguous. The germline gives CDR1 SNHLY, CDR2 FYNNEI. The CDR3 sequence is 13 residues long. Trimming shortened V by 6 bases and J by 7 bases, and 16 bases separated the two germline ends. The CDR3 DNA reads as TGTGCCAGCAGAGAGACCGTATACAATGAGCAGTACTTC. Amino acid sequence: CASRETVYNEQYF.

This clonotype appeared many times. The chain links TRBV7-3 to TRBJ1-1, with a weak D call TRBD1 (5 bases). With 5 bases removed from V and 5 bases from J, the gap between germline ends came to 15 bases. Germline-derived CDR1 and CDR2 are SGHTA and FQGTGA. The CDR3 runs 14 residues. CDR3 sequence (DNA): TGTGCCAGCAGCGCTTCGGGGCGGACGACTGAAGCTTTCTTT. Translated: CASSASGRTTEAFF. The full variable domain, in which reference TRBV7-3 and TRBJ1-1 provide the parts outside the CDR3, is GAGVSQTPSNKVTEKGKYVELRCDPISGHTALYWYRQSLGQGPEFLIYFQGTGAADDSGLPNDRFFAVRPEGSVSTLKIQRTERGDSAVYLCASSASGRTTEAFFGQGTRLTVV.

This clonotype was counted a few times. The J gene is TRBJ2-1, the V gene TRBV29-1; D unclear. V lost 6 bases and J lost 7, with 10 bases in between. The CDR3 totals 11 residues. Germline V lookup: CDR1 SQVTM, CDR2 ANQGSEA. The CDR3 reads CSVPQGNEQFF. Written as DNA, the CDR3 is TGCAGCGTCCCCCAAGGGAATGAGCAGTTCTTC.

This clonotype was seen ten or more times. This chain uses TRBV2 with TRBJ2-2; 10 nucleotides agree with TRBD2. The CDR3 covers 16 residues. V was pared by 6 bases and J by 2 bases, with 6 bases of the junction left unmatched. From germline, CDR1 is SNHLY and CDR2 FYNNEI. CDR3: CASRPGLAANTGELFF. In DNA form, the CDR3 reads TGTGCCAGCAGACCCGGACTAGCGGCTAACACCGGGGAGCTGTTTTTT. The full variable domain, its missing parts supplied by reference TRBV2 and TRBJ2-2, is EPEVTQTPSHQVTQMGQEVILRCVPISNHLYFYWYRQILGQKVEFLVSFYNNEISEKSEIFDDQFSVERPDGSNFTLKIRSTKLEDSAMYFCASRPGLAANTGELFFGEGSRLTVL.

Of note for this clonotype: A junction end diverges from the germline sequence, so it may reflect a read error. The J gene is TRBJ2-5, the V gene TRBV6-1; no clear D gene. The CDR3 length is 12 residues. CDR1 and CDR2 (germline): MNHNS, SASEGT. CDR3 sequence: CASSRADKTRYF. The DNA for the CDR3 is TGTGCCAGCAGCCGGGCAGACAAGACCCGGTACTTC.

The sample holds many counts of this clonotype. The V call is TRBV12-3 or TRBV12-4, the J call TRBJ2-4; D is possibly TRBD1 (5 bases). The V end lost 3 bases, the J end lost 6 bases, and 18 bases lay between the germline ends. This CDR3 spans 16 amino acids. The DNA of the CDR3 is TGTGCCAGCAGTTTCGCAGGGCAGTGGAAGGGAAACATTCAGTACTTC. Translating gives CASSFAGQWKGNIQYF.

This clonotype was found many times. This sequence joins TRBV29-1 and TRBJ2-3; either TRBD1 or TRBD2 may supply D (5 bases each). Germline V gene sequence: CDR1 SQVTM, CDR2 ANQGSEA. The CDR3 spans 13 residues. Trimming left V 3 bases short and J 2 bases short, with 9 bases between. CDR3 sequence (DNA): TGCAGCGTTGAGGCCGGGGCCACAGATACGCAGTATTTT. Protein sequence: CSVEAGATDTQYF.

This clonotype was observed many times. The V call is TRBV27, the J call TRBJ2-6; 8 positions match TRBD1. Germline CDR1 and CDR2: MNHEY and SMNVEV (reference sequence). The CDR3 runs to 19 residues. The J segment lost 0 bases and the V segment lost 5 bases, leaving 12 bases of the junction unmatched. The CDR3 here is CASSPWTGTGPSGANVLTF. For the CDR3, the DNA is TGTGCCAGCAGTCCCTGGACCGGGACAGGTCCCTCTGGGGCCAACGTCCTGACTTTC.

This clonotype was detected a few times. The chain carries TRBV5-1 and TRBJ1-2; D possibly corresponds to TRBD1 (6 bases). Trimming cost V 5 bases and J 0 bases, with 8 bases left between them. The CDR3 is made up of 13 amino acids. CDR1 is SGHRS and CDR2 is YFSETQ in the germline V gene. CDR3 sequence: CASRSGANYGYTF. CDR3 DNA: TGCGCCAGCAGGTCAGGGGCTAACTATGGCTACACCTTC.

This clonotype was picked up many times. CDR3 DNA: TGTGCCAGCAGTGAGGAGCGGGGGGGCTACAATGAGCAGTTCTTC. Translated, it gives CASSEERGGYNEQFF. This sequence joins TRBV6-1 and TRBJ2-1; 10 bases fit TRBD2. The germline V gene has CDR1 MNHNS and CDR2 SASEGT. The CDR3 has 15 amino acids. The ends lost 3 bases at V and 3 bases at J; junction bases unmatched: 2.

Many counts were recorded for this clonotype. V gene TRBV2 combines with J gene TRBJ1-6, with 9 bases lining up with TRBD1. Germline assignment: CDR1 SNHLY and CDR2 FYNNEI. The CDR3 runs 14 residues. V trimming: 5 bases; J trimming: 9 bases; junction bases outside the gene matches: 5. CDR3 sequence: CASSTDRGGSPLHF. CDR3 nucleotide sequence: TGTGCCAGCAGTACGGACAGGGGTGGTTCACCCCTCCACTTT.